The clone carrying this TCR beta chain was seen a single time. The sample holds other DNA sequences that translate to the same CDR3. In the authors' methods: Reference gene primer amplification yielded estimated nucleated cell counts. Here immunoSEQ multiplex PCR was the method, and the copy in TCRdb shows in-frame clones only, minus some. The V and J calls and the clone size are those of that table, but D and trimming were determined from the DNA. The data contain roughly 360,000 clones, roughly 80% of them singletons. This sample was taken from a study of blood T cell repertoires in COVID-19. Overall study context: Samples came from the United States, Italy and Spain, spanning acute and convalescent COVID-19.

This study enrolled people aged about 18 to 100 from approximately 24 US geographic areas. Trimming took 0 bases from V and 4 from J, leaving 10 bases between them. This CDR3 comprises 14 residues. CDR1 and CDR2 from the germline V gene are SGHDT and YYEEEE. The chain combines TRBV5-6 with TRBJ1-2; D is unresolved. The receptor's source is a woman aged 50 to 60 who had recovered from COVID-19. Sequences were obtained from PBMCs or T cells enriched from blood (not recorded which). This CDR3 reads CASSLAGGSYGYTF. Here the CDR3 DNA reads TGTGCCAGCAGCTTGGCAGGTGGCAGCTATGGCTACACCTTC.